A selection of T cell receptor beta chains follows, all from one sample in a study of technical replicates of blood from a handful of donors. Profiling relied on immunoSEQ multiplex PCR, and the TCRdb table lists in-frame clones only, not all of them. Seen here are 75,000 to 100,000 clones, about 95% observed once, and the top ten hold more than 0.35%. The source material was T cells isolated from PBMCs. Source of these receptors: a human donor in good health. Both conserved end residues are part of each CDR3. Each record gives: V gene, J gene, CDR3 length, clone size, D gene, CDR3 protein, CDR3 DNA. A D gene is named only where the DNA matches it firmly. A row's size may be missing; if present it is once, few, many or a size class.

TRBV6-5	TRBJ1-3	12	once	-	CASSNRGNTIYF	TGTGCCAGCAGTAACAGGGGAAACACCATATATTTT
TRBV6-1	TRBJ2-7	15	-	TRBD2	CASSEAGDYFYEQYF	TGTGCCAGCAGTGAAGCGGGGGACTATTTCTACGAGCAGTACTTC
TRBV13	TRBJ2-7	13	-	TRBD2	CASRLAGAYEQYF	TGTGCCAGCCGCTTAGCGGGAGCCTACGAGCAGTACTTC
TRBV2	TRBJ2-3	14	-	TRBD1	CASASQGATDTQYF	TGTGCCAGCGCGTCGCAGGGGGCGACAGATACGCAGTATTTT
TRBV25-1	TRBJ2-5	15	-	TRBD1	CASSEWTQGAETQYF	TGTGCCAGCAGTGAATGGACCCAGGGGGCAGAGACCCAGTACTTC
TRBV16	TRBJ1-2	12	-	-	CASSPQAKGYTF	TGTGCCAGCAGCCCGCAAGCTAAGGGCTACACCTTC
TRBV4-1	TRBJ2-1	13	-	TRBD2	CASSPRLANEQFF	TGCGCCAGCAGCCCGAGACTAGCTAATGAGCAGTTCTTC
TRBV7-9	TRBJ2-1	12	-	-	CASRLALNEQFF	TGTGCCAGCAGGCTAGCGTTGAATGAGCAGTTCTTC
TRBV18	TRBJ2-1	16	few	-	CASSPVGGASTHEQFF	TGTGCCAGCTCACCAGTTGGGGGGGCTTCCACACATGAGCAGTTCTTC
TRBV9	TRBJ1-1	15	once	TRBD1	CASSAWTGGNTEAFF	TGTGCCAGCAGCGCATGGACAGGGGGCAATACTGAAGCTTTCTTT
TRBV25-1	TRBJ2-5	15	-	-	CASCMPGQTQETQYF	TGTGCCAGCTGTATGCCGGGACAAACGCAAGAGACCCAGTACTTC
TRBV5-3	TRBJ2-4	21	-	TRBD2	CARSEGSDRLASPLAKNIQYF	TGTGCCAGAAGCGAGGGGAGTGACAGACTAGCGTCACCCTTAGCCAAAAACATTCAGTACTTC
TRBV6-1	TRBJ2-3	13	-	-	CATRTTGADTQYF	TGTGCCACACGGACAACTGGGGCAGATACGCAGTATTTT
TRBV11-2	TRBJ2-1	18	-	TRBD2	CASSLDWTSGTLYNEQFF	TGTGCCAGCAGCTTAGATTGGACTAGCGGGACCCTCTACAATGAGCAGTTCTTC
TRBV5-4	TRBJ1-1	14	-	-	CASSPTRGNTEAFF	TGTGCCAGCAGCCCAACAAGGGGGAACACTGAAGCTTTCTTT
TRBV7-9	TRBJ1-1	14	-	-	CASSFQGWNTEAFF	TGTGCCAGCAGCTTTCAGGGTTGGAACACTGAAGCTTTCTTT
TRBV9	TRBJ2-1	15	-	TRBD2	CASSIGLAVYNEQFF	TGTGCCAGCAGCATCGGACTAGCTGTGTACAATGAGCAGTTCTTC
TRBV4-1	TRBJ1-1	15	once	TRBD1	CASSQGIRGLAEAFF	TGCGCCAGCAGCCAAGGGATAAGGGGGCTGGCTGAAGCTTTCTTT
TRBV9	TRBJ2-4	13	-	-	CASSQDSLTIQYF	TGTGCCAGCAGCCAAGATAGTCTTACCATTCAGTACTTC
TRBV18	TRBJ1-4	12	few	-	CASSPEGFKLFF	TGTGCCAGCTCACCCGAGGGTTTTAAACTGTTTTTT
TRBV19	TRBJ1-1	14	-	TRBD1	CASSRQGVRTEAFF	TGTGCCAGTAGTAGACAGGGAGTTAGGACTGAAGCTTTCTTT
TRBV5-8	TRBJ2-1	18	-	TRBD2	CASSLGGQREDTYNEQFF	TGTGCCAGCAGCTTGGGGGGTCAGCGGGAAGACACCTACAATGAGCAGTTCTTC
TRBV5-1	TRBJ1-2	15	-	-	CASSLASGLGYGYTF	TGCGCCAGCAGCTTGGCTTCAGGGTTAGGGTATGGCTACACCTTC
TRBV21-1	TRBJ2-2	14	few	-	CASRTSGSTGELFF	TGTGCCAGCAGGACTAGCGGGAGCACCGGGGAGCTGTTTTTT
TRBV19	TRBJ1-5	13	few	TRBD1	CAGGQGVQQPQHF	TGTGCCGGGGGGCAGGGGGTTCAACAGCCCCAGCATTTT
TRBV27	TRBJ2-7	12	-	-	CASRRGIHEQYF	TGTGCCAGCAGGCGGGGAATACACGAGCAGTACTTC
TRBV25-1	TRBJ2-1	14	-	TRBD1	CASSDDRAGNEQFF	TGTGCCAGCAGTGACGACAGGGCAGGGAATGAGCAGTTCTTC
TRBV30	TRBJ2-7	11	-	-	CAWSVQQEQYF	TGTGCCTGGAGTGTACAGCAGGAGCAGTACTTC
TRBV15	TRBJ1-5	15	once	-	CATSPDGYSNQPQHF	TGTGCCACCAGCCCCGACGGGTATAGCAATCAGCCCCAGCATTTT
TRBV4-2	TRBJ2-1	17	-	TRBD2	CASSQDSSGGPYNEQFF	TGTGCCAGCAGCCAAGACTCAAGCGGGGGCCCCTATAATGAGCAGTTCTTC
TRBV4-3	TRBJ2-1	16	-	TRBD2	CASSQIAGEVYNEQFF	TGCGCCAGCAGCCAAATAGCGGGAGAGGTTTACAATGAGCAGTTCTTC
TRBV7-9	TRBJ2-1	14	-	-	CASSPPGARNEQFF	TGTGCCAGCAGCCCCCCAGGGGCTAGGAATGAGCAGTTCTTC
TRBV19	TRBJ1-5	15	-	-	CASSLVGEVNQPQHF	TGTGCCAGTAGCTTAGTCGGAGAGGTCAATCAGCCCCAGCATTTT
TRBV28	TRBJ2-7	13	-	TRBD1	CDSSLRTGYEQYF	TGTGACAGCAGTTTACGGACAGGCTACGAGCAGTACTTC
TRBV30	TRBJ2-3	18	-	TRBD2	CAWSVKFASGRARDTQYF	TGTGCCTGGAGTGTAAAGTTCGCCAGCGGGAGGGCCCGGGATACGCAGTATTTT
TRBV7-7	TRBJ2-2	13	-	-	CASSWDFTGELFF	TGTGCTAGCAGCTGGGACTTCACCGGGGAGCTGTTTTTT
TRBV28	TRBJ2-7	14	-	TRBD2	CASSLSGNTYEQYF	TGTGCCAGCAGTTTAAGCGGGAACACCTACGAGCAGTACTTC
TRBV4-2	TRBJ2-7	15	-	TRBD2	CASSQDMSGRREQYF	TGTGCCAGCAGCCAAGACATGAGCGGGAGACGCGAGCAGTACTTC
TRBV7-6	TRBJ2-3	15	-	TRBD2	CASSVSSGSTDTQYF	TGTGCCAGCAGCGTATCTAGCGGGAGCACAGATACGCAGTATTTT
TRBV23-1	TRBJ2-6	19	once	-	CASTADRQGYNSGANVLTF	TGCGCCAGCACCGCCGATAGACAAGGCTATAACTCTGGGGCCAACGTCCTGACTTTC
TRBV9	TRBJ2-7	14	once	TRBD1	CASRKQGATYEQYF	TGTGCCAGCAGAAAACAGGGGGCAACCTACGAGCAGTACTTC
TRBV6-4	TRBJ1-1	13	-	TRBD1	CASRDRRGTEAFF	TGTGCCAGCCGGGACAGGAGGGGCACTGAAGCTTTCTTT
TRBV10-3	TRBJ2-7	15	-	-	CAISVPDKKTYTLYF	TGTGCCATCAGTGTCCCAGACAAAAAGACCTACACGTTGTACTTC
TRBV6-1	TRBJ2-3	16	-	-	CASSGQGTISTDTQYF	TGTGCCAGCAGTGGGCAGGGGACCATAAGCACAGATACGCAGTATTTT
TRBV19	TRBJ1-5	17	-	TRBD1	CASNQLRDRIKNQPQHF	TGTGCCAGTAATCAACTCCGGGACAGGATAAAAAATCAGCCCCAGCATTTT
TRBV6-5	TRBJ2-1	14	once	TRBD1	CASSPGQSYNEQFF	TGTGCCAGCAGTCCGGGACAGAGCTACAATGAGCAGTTCTTC
TRBV19	TRBJ1-5	15	-	TRBD1	CASSILTGENQPQHF	TGTGCCAGTAGTATTTTAACAGGGGAAAATCAGCCCCAGCATTTT
TRBV9	TRBJ2-1	13	-	-	CASSTDTYNEQFF	TGTGCCAGCAGCACTGATACCTACAATGAGCAGTTCTTC
TRBV30	TRBJ2-1	14	-	-	CARRLVDTYNEQFF	TGTGCCCGGAGGCTAGTGGATACCTACAATGAGCAGTTCTTC
TRBV7-9	TRBJ1-1	13	few	-	CASSLVGQPGVFF	TGTGCCAGCAGCTTAGTCGGACAGCCCGGGGTTTTCTTT
TRBV10-3	TRBJ2-6	17	few	TRBD2	CAISDQGGSSGANVLTF	TGTGCCATCAGTGACCAGGGCGGGAGCTCTGGGGCCAACGTCCTGACTTTC
TRBV6-5	TRBJ1-3	13	-	-	CASSSLSGNTIYF	TGTGCCAGCAGTTCTCTCTCTGGAAACACCATATATTTT
TRBV5-6	TRBJ1-6	15	once	-	CASSLAGALNSPLHF	TGTGCCAGCAGCTTAGCAGGGGCCCTCAATTCACCCCTCCACTTT